These 30 T cell receptor beta chains came from one sample sequenced in a study of T-cell memory formation after mild COVID-19. In TCRdb, the 5' RACE reads were re-called with MiXCR into one record per CDR3 protein. The sample comprises approximately 250,000 distinct CDR3 sequences, around 15% of which are singletons, and 20% to 25% rests with the top ten. Sequencing was performed on PBMCs or a T cell subset sorted from them (not recorded which). These receptor sequences come from a man younger than 30 who had mild COVID-19 (a few samples of this study predate the infection). Cell type and time point are not known.

The chain links TRBV5-1 to TRBJ2-4; D may be TRBD1 (6 bases). Trimming stripped 8 bases from V and 0 bases from J, with 15 bases between. The CDR3 runs to 15 residues. Germline V gene sequence: CDR1 SGHRS, CDR2 YFSETQ. The CDR3 DNA reads as TGCGCCAGGGGGAAGGGACACTCAGCCAAAAACATTCAGTACTTC. Its protein product is CARGKGHSAKNIQYF.

This clonotype has just a few counts. The CDR3 sequence: CASSPGDRRPNTEAFF. DNA for the CDR3: TGTGCCAGCAGCCCGGGGGACAGGCGGCCGAACACTGAAGCTTTCTTT. The chain joins TRBV3-1 to TRBJ1-1, with 8 bases lining up with TRBD1. The CDR3 consists of 16 residues. Trimming took 4 bases from V and 1 from J; bases not matched to a gene: 8. Per germline, CDR1 LGHDT and CDR2 YNNKEL (reference sequence).

This clonotype was counted a few times. The rearrangement links TRBV6-5 to TRBJ2-2, with D tentatively TRBD2 (6 bases). The CDR3 spans 16 residues. V was cut by 8 bases and J by 5 bases, with 21 bases left in between. CDR1 is MNHEY and CDR2 is SVGAGI in the germline V gene. The CDR3 DNA is TGTGCCAGCTCCCCGGAGGTGGCAGGGAGGACCGGGGAGCTGTTTTTT. As protein: CASSPEVAGRTGELFF.

This clonotype was seen more than once but under ten times. The chain joins TRBV6-1 to TRBJ2-7; 8 nucleotides match TRBD1. The junction had 13 bases not matched to a gene; V was cut back by 6 bases and J by 6 bases. Germline V gives CDR1 MNHNS, CDR2 SASEGT. The CDR3 has 15 amino acids. The CDR3 protein is CASRRGTGRWAEQYV. DNA of the CDR3: TGTGCCAGCAGGAGGGGGACAGGACGCTGGGCCGAGCAGTACGTC.

V gene TRBV12-3 or TRBV12-4 combines with J gene TRBJ2-5; D is tentatively TRBD1 or TRBD2 (7 bases each). V shed 5 bases and J shed 7 bases, with 20 bases lying between them. This CDR3 contains 15 residues. Here the CDR3 DNA reads TGTGCCAGCAGTGGGACTACAGGGGTGGGGCGGACCCAGTACTTC. Amino acid sequence: CASSGTTGVGRTQYF.

The rearrangement uses TRBV28 and TRBJ2-1; D is tentatively TRBD1 or TRBD2 (6 bases each). The CDR3 covers 15 residues. The V and J ends lost 6 bases and 1 base respectively, with 13 bases between them. CDR1 MDHEN and CDR2 SYDVKM come from the germline V gene. CDR3 sequence (DNA): TGTGCCAGCAGAGTCGGGGGCGGGTCCTACAATGAGCAGTTCTTC. Its translation is CASRVGGGSYNEQFF.

In its sample, this clonotype was seen a few times. The genes are TRBV9 and TRBJ2-3; no reliable D call. This CDR3 has 14 amino acids. With 0 bases removed from V and 3 bases from J, the gap between germline ends came to 8 bases. CDR1 and CDR2 (germline): SGDLS, YYNGEE. The CDR3 sequence is CASSVASTTDTQYF. CDR3 bases: TGTGCCAGCAGCGTAGCTTCGACAACAGATACGCAGTATTTT.

This sequence joins TRBV10-3 and TRBJ2-7; D unresolved. The germline CDR1 and CDR2 sequences are ENHRY and SYGVKD. The V end was cut by 10 bases, the J end by 2 bases, with 15 bases between. The CDR3 has 13 residues. The CDR3 DNA reads TGTGCCACCAGAGGTCAAGCCACCTACGAGCAGTACGTC. It encodes CATRGQATYEQYV.

This clonotype was seen a few times. The chain recombines TRBV6-1 with TRBJ2-7; 10 bases map to TRBD1. V gave up 4 bases and J gave up 3 bases; unmatched junction bases: 15. Germline CDR1 is MNHNS and CDR2 is SASEGT. The CDR3 spans 18 residues. The CDR3 DNA reads as TGTGCCAGCAGTGGGGACTCTCGGGACAGGGGATTTAGCTACGAGCAGTACTTC. Its translation is CASSGDSRDRGFSYEQYF.

This chain connects TRBV5-4 to TRBJ2-1; D might be TRBD2 (6 bases). V was pared by 4 bases and J by 10 bases, with 9 bases between. CDR1 SGHNT and CDR2 YYREEE come from the germline V gene (reference sequence). The CDR3 covers 11 residues. CDR3 protein: CASSGGVEQFF. The CDR3 bases are TGTGCCAGCAGCGGCGGGGTCGAGCAGTTCTTC. The complete variable domain, with remaining parts taken from reference TRBV5-4 and TRBJ2-1, reads ETGVTQSPTHLIKTRGQQVTLRCSSQSGHNTVSWYQQALGQGPQFIFQYYREEENGRGNFPPRFSGLQFPNYSSELNVNALELDDSALYLCASSGGVEQFFGPGTRLTVL.

At least ten counts were recorded for this clonotype. The V call is TRBV25-1, the J call TRBJ2-5, with TRBD1 identical over 10 bases. V lost 3 bases to trimming and J lost 5 bases; unmatched junction nucleotides: 9. Germline V gene data show CDR1 as MGHDK and CDR2 as SYGVNS. The CDR3 runs 16 residues. CDR3 nucleotide sequence: TGTGCCAGCAGTGATCTAACCGGGACAGGGGTCGAGACCCAGTACTTC. Protein sequence: CASSDLTGTGVETQYF.

This clonotype has more than one count but fewer than ten. The chain uses TRBV7-2 and TRBJ2-1; tentative D call: TRBD2 (5 bases). This CDR3 is 15 amino acids long. Germline CDR1 and CDR2: SGHTA and FQGNSA. V lost 6 bases and J lost 12, with 24 bases in between. The CDR3: CASSPPGTISWSQFF. In nucleotides, the CDR3 is TGTGCCAGCAGTCCGCCGGGAACGATTTCGTGGTCGCAGTTCTTC.

To note about this clonotype: The junction departs from the called germline gene at one end, perhaps through a read error. The chain links TRBV11-2 to TRBJ2-3; D ambiguous. Looked up from germline, CDR1 is SGHAT and CDR2 is FQNNGV. This CDR3 has 12 amino acids. The CDR3 region is CASSLDFSTQYF. The DNA for the CDR3 is TGTGCCAGCAGCCTAGACTTCAGTACGCAGTATTTT.

This clonotype was observed a handful of times. The chain links TRBV5-1 to TRBJ2-1, with a weak D call TRBD1 (5 bases). Germline loops: CDR1 SGHRS, CDR2 YFSETQ. This CDR3 comprises 14 residues. Trimming stripped 0 bases from V and 4 bases from J, with 8 bases between. The CDR3 sequence is CASSLDRLYNEQFF. CDR3 sequence (DNA): TGCGCCAGCAGCTTGGACAGGCTTTACAATGAGCAGTTCTTC.

At least ten counts were recorded for this clonotype. The rearrangement joins TRBV7-8 to TRBJ2-7; D perhaps matches TRBD2 (6 bases). The CDR3 has 14 residues. CDR1 is SGHVS, CDR2 FQNEAQ, per germline. V was shortened by 1 base and J by 2 bases, with 9 bases between the two germline ends. The chain's CDR3 is CASSLVTGAYEQYV. Here the CDR3 DNA reads TGTGCCAGCAGCTTAGTTACGGGGGCCTACGAGCAGTACGTC.

This clonotype was picked up a small number of times. The V gene is TRBV5-1, the J gene TRBJ2-2, with D possibly TRBD1 on 6 matching bases. CDR1 and CDR2 from the germline V gene are SGHRS and YFSETQ. CDR3 length: 14 residues. Trimming shortened V by 4 bases and J by 5 bases, and 12 bases separated the two germline ends. The CDR3 DNA reads TGCGCCAGCAGCCAGTACAGGGCGACCGGGGAGCTGTTTTTT. As protein: CASSQYRATGELFF.

This clonotype was picked up a small number of times. This rearrangement joins TRBV10-3 to TRBJ2-7, with D perhaps TRBD1 or TRBD2 (5 bases each). V was trimmed by 8 bases and J by 5 bases, leaving 16 bases between them. The CDR3 is made up of 13 amino acids. CDR1 is ENHRY, CDR2 SYGVKD, per germline. The CDR3 DNA reads TGTGCCATCGACTCGGGACCGGGGCACGAGCAGTACGTC. It codes for CAIDSGPGHEQYV.

The chain recombines TRBV5-1 with TRBJ1-4; no firm D call. From germline, CDR1 is SGHRS and CDR2 YFSETQ. The V end lost 3 bases, the J end lost 5 bases, and 11 bases lay between the germline ends. CDR3 length: 14 residues. CDR3 region: CASSYSTLNEKLFF. The DNA for the CDR3 is TGCGCCAGCAGCTACTCGACCCTGAATGAAAAACTGTTTTTT.

This clonotype has only a few counts. This sequence joins TRBV4-1 and TRBJ2-1; 8 bases are a match to TRBD2. Germline values: CDR1 MGHRA, CDR2 YSYEKL. Trimming removed 4 bases from V and 0 bases from J; junction bases left unmatched: 11. The CDR3 extends over 18 amino acids. CDR3: CASSPLPTSANSYNEQFF. CDR3 DNA: TGCGCCAGCAGCCCCCTCCCGACTAGCGCTAACTCCTACAATGAGCAGTTCTTC.

This clonotype was counted only a few times. The chain employs TRBV5-1 and TRBJ2-5, with D possibly being TRBD2 (5 bases). The germline gives CDR1 SGHRS, CDR2 YFSETQ. Deletions cut 6 bases from V and 4 bases from J, with 10 bases between. CDR3 size: 12 residues. CDR3 sequence (DNA): TGCGCCAGCACCCTTGAGGGAGAGACCCAGTACTTC. Amino acids: CASTLEGETQYF.

The chain carries TRBV7-6 and TRBJ2-2; either TRBD1 or TRBD2 may supply D (5 bases each). CDR1 and CDR2 (germline): SGHVS, FNYEAQ. V shed 5 bases and J shed 4 bases, with 20 bases lying between them. This CDR3 has 17 amino acids. CDR3 protein: CASSLERQRIPTGELFF. For the CDR3, the DNA is TGTGCCAGCAGCCTAGAGAGACAGCGGATACCCACCGGGGAGCTGTTTTTT.

The chain recombines TRBV20-1 with TRBJ2-5; 9 bases map to TRBD2. The V gene end was trimmed by 4 bases and the J gene end by 3 bases; junction bases not matched to a gene: 3. The CDR3 is 13 amino acids. CDR1 DFQATT and CDR2 SNEGSKA come from the germline V gene (reference sequence). CDR3 protein: CSATGTSKETQYF. In DNA, the CDR3 is TGCAGTGCTACCGGGACTAGCAAAGAGACCCAGTACTTC.

This clonotype came up a few times. The V gene is TRBV3-1, the J gene TRBJ1-2; D unresolved. The germline V gene encodes CDR1 LGHDT and CDR2 YNNKEL (reference sequence). V was clipped by 6 bases and J by 4 bases, with 12 bases between them. CDR3 length: 13 residues. Here the CDR3 DNA reads TGTGCCAGCAGGCCGGGAGTCCGCTATGGCTACACCTTC. The encoded protein is CASRPGVRYGYTF.

There are many counts of this clonotype. The V and J genes are TRBV7-9 and TRBJ2-2; no reliable D call. The V end was cut by 3 bases, the J end by 2 bases, with 10 bases between. The CDR3 extends over 15 amino acids. Germline assignment: CDR1 SEHNR and CDR2 FQNEAQ (reference sequence). In DNA, the CDR3 is TGTGCCAGCAGCTTTAGTATGATCAACACCGGGGAGCTGTTTTTT. Its protein product is CASSFSMINTGELFF.

Only a few counts were recorded for this clonotype. The chain couples TRBV12-3 or TRBV12-4 to TRBJ1-2; D is undetermined. This CDR3 has 12 amino acids. Trimming left V 6 bases short and J 4 bases short, with 9 bases between. Here the CDR3 DNA reads TGTGCCAGCAGCCCCCTCGCCTATGGCTACACCTTC. Its protein is CASSPLAYGYTF.

This rearrangement joins TRBV4-2 to TRBJ1-4; unclear D gene. The CDR3 consists of 13 residues. Germline V gives CDR1 LGHNA, CDR2 YNFKEQ. Trimming took 6 bases from V and 14 from J, leaving 19 bases between them. The CDR3 spells CASREVSESDLFF. The DNA of the CDR3 is TGTGCCAGCAGAGAAGTCAGTGAATCGGACCTGTTTTTT.

The rearrangement links TRBV9 to TRBJ2-3; D remains ambiguous. The CDR3 extends over 12 amino acids. Trimming pared 4 bases from V and 7 bases from J, leaving 10 bases between. Germline CDR1 reads SGDLS; CDR2 reads YYNGEE. Here the CDR3 reads CASSTLGYTQYF. The CDR3 DNA reads TGTGCCAGCAGCACCTTAGGGTATACGCAGTATTTT.

The CDR3 nucleotides read TGCGCCAGCAGCCTGGAACCCTACGGGGATACGCAGTATTTT. The encoded protein is CASSLEPYGDTQYF. The chain combines TRBV4-3 with TRBJ2-3, with unresolved D. The V gene's germline CDR1 is LGHNA and CDR2 YSLEER. The ends were cut back, 4 bases at V and 6 bases at J, with 14 bases in the middle. The CDR3 is 14 residues long.

The rearrangement uses TRBV7-2 and TRBJ2-5; 16 positions agree with TRBD2. Trimming at V came to 3 bases and at J to 5 bases, leaving 9 bases not matched to a gene. The CDR3 contains 18 residues. From germline, CDR1 is SGHTA and CDR2 FQGNSA. CDR3 sequence: CASSFPSGLAGGIETQYF. The CDR3 DNA reads as TGTGCCAGCAGCTTTCCGTCGGGACTAGCGGGGGGGATTGAGACCCAGTACTTC.

V usage is TRBV27 and J usage is TRBJ1-6; a possible D gene is TRBD1 (6 bases). The germline V and J ends were trimmed by 0 bases and 10 bases, with 13 bases remaining between them. The germline V gene encodes CDR1 MNHEY and CDR2 SMNVEV (reference sequence). The CDR3 is made up of 15 amino acids. CDR3 sequence reads: CASSLSMGGRSPLHF. CDR3 nucleotide sequence: TGTGCCAGCAGTTTATCTATGGGGGGCCGGTCACCCCTCCACTTT.